These 14 T cell receptor beta chains were all obtained from the same sample, sequenced in a study of shared clonotypes between healthy human individuals. Assay used: immunoSEQ multiplex PCR; TCRdb lists only in-frame clones, some missing. The sample gives more than 1 million clones, approximately 78% of which show up once; roughly 0.56% is in the top ten. The specimen was memory CD4+ T cells from PBMCs. Noted subset: CD45RA-negative fraction. All receptors come from a man aged 18 to 30 in good health. Some clones in this sample may be carry-over from other donors' samples.

This clone was seen only once. V gene TRBV5-6 combines with J gene TRBJ2-5; D gene unclear. CDR3 size: 15 residues. V was pared by 0 bases and J by 1 base, with 10 bases between. Germline CDR1 is SGHDT and CDR2 is YYEEEE. Written as DNA, the CDR3 is TGTGCCAGCAGCTTGGGGCCGTCGGTCCAAGAGACCCAGTACTTC. This codes for CASSLGPSVQETQYF.

The rearrangement links TRBV5-1 to TRBJ2-7; a weak D match, TRBD2 (6 bases). Germline V lookup: CDR1 SGHRS, CDR2 YFSETQ. CDR3 length equals 15 residues. The V gene lost 3 bases and the J gene lost 0 bases, with 13 bases spanning the gap. The CDR3 loop reads CASSWGLISSYEQYF. The DNA of the CDR3 is TGCGCCAGCAGCTGGGGACTTATAAGCTCCTACGAGCAGTACTTC.

The rearrangement links TRBV9 to TRBJ2-5; tentative D call: TRBD2 (5 bases). Deletions cut 2 bases from V and 1 base from J, with 12 bases between. The CDR3 covers 15 residues. The germline V gene encodes CDR1 SGDLS and CDR2 YYNGEE. This CDR3 reads CASSVVGEAQETQYF. The CDR3 DNA reads TGTGCCAGCAGCGTCGTGGGAGAGGCCCAAGAGACCCAGTACTTC.

V is TRBV5-1 and J is TRBJ1-2; 9 bases are a match to TRBD1. Unmatched junction bases numbered 8, after V lost 3 bases and J lost 2 bases. Per germline, CDR1 SGHRS and CDR2 YFSETQ. The CDR3 is 16 amino acids. CDR3 amino acids: CASSYSTGTGNYGYTF. DNA of the CDR3: TGCGCCAGCAGCTATTCGACCGGGACAGGGAACTATGGCTACACCTTC.

This clone has a single count. The chain employs TRBV4-2 and TRBJ1-3, with D maybe TRBD1 (6 bases). The CDR3 runs 16 residues. Germline-derived CDR1 and CDR2 are LGHNA and YNFKEQ. V dropped 4 bases and J dropped 0 bases, with 13 bases sitting between them. The CDR3 loop reads CASSPWGHLSGNTIYF. CDR3 sequence (DNA): TGTGCCAGCAGCCCATGGGGACACCTCTCTGGAAACACCATATATTTT.

V and J are TRBV5-6 and TRBJ2-4; D is unresolved. V shed 3 bases and J shed 6 bases, with 10 bases lying between them. The germline gives CDR1 SGHDT, CDR2 YYEEEE. The CDR3 is 13 residues long. This chain's CDR3 is CASSSRRINIQYF. The CDR3, as DNA: TGTGCCAGCAGCTCCCGACGGATAAACATTCAGTACTTC.

This chain links TRBV28 with TRBJ1-1, with D perhaps TRBD1 (5 bases). V lost 6 bases, J lost 10 bases, and 12 bases lay in between. Per the germline V gene, CDR1 is MDHEN and CDR2 is SYDVKM. The CDR3 length is 11 residues. The DNA for the CDR3 is TGTGCCAGCAGCTACCGGGACGGAGCTTTCTTT. Its translation is CASSYRDGAFF.

This rearrangement joins TRBV18 to TRBJ2-4; D is unresolved. From germline, CDR1 is KGHSH and CDR2 LQKENI. Trimming cost V 3 bases and J 6 bases, with 12 bases left between them. The CDR3 has 14 amino acids. The CDR3 here is CASSPNFILNIQYF. The CDR3 bases are TGTGCCAGCTCACCGAATTTCATTTTAAACATTCAGTACTTC.

The rearrangement uses TRBV5-1 and TRBJ1-4, with no clear D. The CDR3 length is 16 residues. Trimming left V 4 bases short and J 4 bases short, with 17 bases between. Germline-derived CDR1 and CDR2 are SGHRS and YFSETQ. CDR3 sequence reads: CASSPRTRGGNEKLFF. CDR3 bases: TGCGCCAGCAGCCCAAGGACCAGAGGTGGTAATGAAAAACTGTTTTTT.

This clone was found once. CDR3 residues: CAWRDGFVAASYEQYF. The CDR3 coding sequence is TGTGCCTGGCGCGACGGTTTTGTAGCGGCCTCCTACGAGCAGTACTTC. The rearrangement joins TRBV30 to TRBJ2-5, with D perhaps matching TRBD2 (6 bases). The tail of the sequence fits TRBJ2-7 better, so the J call may be wrong. The CDR3 is made up of 16 amino acids. Germline V CDR1 and CDR2: GTSNPN, SVGIG (reference sequence).

In this sample, this clone turned up once. V and J are TRBV5-1 and TRBJ2-3, with a weak D call TRBD2 (6 bases). V was clipped by 1 base and J by 2 bases, with 11 bases between them. The CDR3 contains 15 residues. Germline V lookup: CDR1 SGHRS, CDR2 YFSETQ. The CDR3 sequence is CASSLSPGDTDTQYF. In DNA, the CDR3 is TGCGCCAGCAGCTTGTCCCCGGGGGACACAGATACGCAGTATTTT.

The rearrangement joins TRBV16 to TRBJ1-5, with TRBD1 matching over 11 bases. The CDR3 is 16 amino acids. CDR1 KGHSY and CDR2 FQNENV come from the germline V gene. The trim removed 7 bases at V and 4 bases at J, leaving 9 bases unmatched. The CDR3 is CASTTPRDRGNQPQHF. In DNA, the CDR3 is TGTGCCAGCACCACCCCCCGGGACAGGGGGAATCAGCCCCAGCATTTT.

This clone showed up just once. The chain joins TRBV7-2 to TRBJ2-1; D possibly corresponds to TRBD2 (6 bases). The length of the CDR3 is 17 residues. V dropped 2 bases and J dropped 0 bases, with 14 bases sitting between them. The germline gives CDR1 SGHTA, CDR2 FQGNSA. The CDR3 region is CASSLPRAGSSYNEQFF. Here the CDR3 DNA reads TGTGCCAGCAGCTTACCCCGCGCGGGATCCTCCTACAATGAGCAGTTCTTC.

This chain joins TRBV5-1 and TRBJ2-5, with D maybe TRBD1 (5 bases). This CDR3 is 15 amino acids long. V gave up 0 bases and J gave up 3 bases, with 12 bases separating them. Germline assignment: CDR1 SGHRS and CDR2 YFSETQ. The CDR3 spells CASSLGGAQEETQYF. The CDR3 DNA reads TGCGCCAGCAGCTTGGGTGGGGCTCAAGAAGAGACCCAGTACTTC.